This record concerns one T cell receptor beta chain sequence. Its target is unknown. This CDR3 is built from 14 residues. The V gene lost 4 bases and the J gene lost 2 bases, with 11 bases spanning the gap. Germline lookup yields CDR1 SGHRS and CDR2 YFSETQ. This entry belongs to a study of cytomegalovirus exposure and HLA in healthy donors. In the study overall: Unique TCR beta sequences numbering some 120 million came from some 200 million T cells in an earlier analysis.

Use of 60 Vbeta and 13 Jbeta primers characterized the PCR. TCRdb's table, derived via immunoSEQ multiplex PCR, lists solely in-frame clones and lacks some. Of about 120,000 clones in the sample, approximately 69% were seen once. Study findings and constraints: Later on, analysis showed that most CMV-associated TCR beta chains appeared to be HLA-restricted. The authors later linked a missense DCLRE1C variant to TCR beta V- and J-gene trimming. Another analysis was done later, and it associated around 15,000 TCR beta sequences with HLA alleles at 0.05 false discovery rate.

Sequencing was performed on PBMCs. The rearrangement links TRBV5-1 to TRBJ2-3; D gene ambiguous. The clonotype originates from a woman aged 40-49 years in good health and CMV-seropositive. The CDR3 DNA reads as TGCGCCAGCAGCCCGACAACTCCCACAGATACGCAGTATTTT. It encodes CASSPTTPTDTQYF.